This T cell receptor (beta chain) was documented in a study of neurological immune-mediated disorders. Findings and limits, study-wide: None of the CDR3 amino acid sequences of expanded clones recurred across subjects, suggesting private repertoires in all groups. HTLV-1-associated myelopathy ranked highest for TCR clonal expansion and multiple sclerosis lowest, beneath healthy controls.

TCRdb re-analysed the 5' RACE reads in MiXCR, keeping a single row per CDR3 protein. The table shows some 37,000 distinct CDR3 sequences, with 13% to 15% occurring only once. The V end was cut by 0 bases, the J end by 1 base, with 11 bases between. CDR1 SGDLS and CDR2 YYNGEE come from the germline V gene. The CDR3 is made up of 15 amino acids. At least ten counts were recorded for this clonotype. The antigen is not known. The sample was PBMCs. The clonotype was recovered from a woman aged 50 to 60 with HTLV-1-associated myelopathy (HAM/TSP). V usage is TRBV9 and J usage is TRBJ2-7, with a tentative D call TRBD1 (6 bases). The CDR3 is CASSVGGTPSYEQYF. As DNA, the CDR3 is TGTGCCAGCAGCGTAGGGGGGACACCTTCCTACGAGCAGTACTTC.